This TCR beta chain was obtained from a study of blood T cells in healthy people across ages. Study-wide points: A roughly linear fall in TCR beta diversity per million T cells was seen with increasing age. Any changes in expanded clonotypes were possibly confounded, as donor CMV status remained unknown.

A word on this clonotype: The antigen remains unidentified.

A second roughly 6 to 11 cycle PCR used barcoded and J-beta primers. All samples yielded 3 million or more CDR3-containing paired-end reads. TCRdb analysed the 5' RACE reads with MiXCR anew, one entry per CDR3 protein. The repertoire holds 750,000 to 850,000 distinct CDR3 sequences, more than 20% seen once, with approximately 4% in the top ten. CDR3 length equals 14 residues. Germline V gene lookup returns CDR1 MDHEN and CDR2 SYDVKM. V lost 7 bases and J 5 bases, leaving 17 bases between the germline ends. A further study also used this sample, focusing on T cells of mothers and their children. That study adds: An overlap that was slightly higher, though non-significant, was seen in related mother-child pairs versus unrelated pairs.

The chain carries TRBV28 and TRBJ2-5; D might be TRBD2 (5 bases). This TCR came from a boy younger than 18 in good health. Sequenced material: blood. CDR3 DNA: TGTGCCAGCAACCAGGCTGGCGGGTGGGAGACCCAGTACTTC. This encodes CASNQAGGWETQYF.